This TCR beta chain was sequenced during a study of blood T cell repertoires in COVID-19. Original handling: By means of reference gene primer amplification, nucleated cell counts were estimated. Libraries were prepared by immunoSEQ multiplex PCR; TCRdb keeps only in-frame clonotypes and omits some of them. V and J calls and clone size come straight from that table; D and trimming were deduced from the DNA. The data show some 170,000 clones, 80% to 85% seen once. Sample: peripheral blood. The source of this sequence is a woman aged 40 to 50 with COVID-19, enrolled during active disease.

CDR3 residues: CASSPPGLAGGNEQFF. As DNA, the CDR3 is TGTGCCAGCAGCCCTCCCGGACTAGCGGGAGGCAATGAGCAGTTCTTC. The gene calls are TRBV7-3 and TRBJ2-1; 14 bases line up with TRBD2. The CDR3 runs 16 residues. Per germline, CDR1 SGHTA and CDR2 FQGTGA. The V and J ends lost 5 bases and 6 bases, in that order; junction bases with no gene match: 6.